The 19 T cell receptor beta chains listed next were all sequenced from one sample in a study of CD8 T cells in Susac syndrome. Reverse transcription of roughly 0.5 to 1 ug RNA used random hexamers. TCRdb recomputed calls from the immunoSEQ multiplex PCR reads with MiXCR, one row per CDR3 protein. The table shows 150,000 to 200,000 distinct CDR3 sequences, with approximately 93% occurring only once. The specimen was CD4+ T cells from PBMCs. Receptors originate from a human donor in good health.

The rearrangement joins TRBV9 to TRBJ2-1, with 12 bases matching TRBD2. The CDR3 runs 14 residues. The germline V gene has CDR1 SGDLS and CDR2 YYNGEE. J was trimmed by 12 bases and V by 4 bases; bases with no gene match: 8. CDR3 DNA: TGTGCCAGCAGCCGGACTAGCGGGGCCCCAAGGCAGTTCTTC. This translates into CASSRTSGAPRQFF.

V usage is TRBV20-1 and J usage is TRBJ1-2; D not certain. The CDR3 contains 14 residues. Trimming pared 5 bases from V and 0 bases from J, leaving 13 bases between. Germline values: CDR1 DFQATT, CDR2 SNEGSKA (reference sequence). CDR3: CSARTAWANYGYTF. CDR3 DNA: TGCAGTGCTCGGACTGCCTGGGCTAACTATGGCTACACCTTC.

This sequence joins TRBV11-3 and TRBJ2-5, with 12 bases matching TRBD2. The junction had 9 bases not matched to a gene; V was cut back by 5 bases and J by 5 bases. Per the germline V gene, CDR1 is SGHNT and CDR2 is YENEEA. The CDR3 has 16 amino acids. For the CDR3, the DNA is TGTGCCAGCAGCCTCACCGGGACTAGCGGGCGGGAGACCCAGTACTTC. It translates to CASSLTGTSGRETQYF.

The rearrangement links TRBV2 to TRBJ1-2; D may be TRBD1 (5 bases). CDR3 size: 17 residues. Germline CDR1 SNHLY, CDR2 FYNNEI. The V and J ends lost 5 bases and 5 bases respectively, with 24 bases between them. This CDR3 reads CASSRTGHDARQYGYTF. CDR3 nucleotide sequence: TGTGCCAGCAGTCGAACAGGACACGACGCTAGGCAGTATGGCTACACCTTC.

This chain links TRBV7-2 with TRBJ1-4; D not certain. The CDR3 runs to 17 residues. Germline loops: CDR1 SGHTA, CDR2 FQGNSA. Trimming stripped 5 bases from V and 0 bases from J, with 16 bases between. CDR3 region: CASSLLASVPTNEKLFF. In DNA form, the CDR3 reads TGTGCCAGCAGCCTATTGGCCTCAGTCCCAACTAATGAAAAACTGTTTTTT.

The chain employs TRBV27 and TRBJ2-5, with TRBD2 matching 10 bases. CDR1 is MNHEY and CDR2 is SMNVEV in the germline V gene (reference sequence). The V and J ends lost 6 bases and 5 bases, in that order; junction bases with no gene match: 15. CDR3 length: 17 residues. The CDR3 coding sequence is TGTGCCAGCAGGCGAGCCTCTAGCGGGGGCCATGGGGAGACCCAGTACTTC. Translation gives CASRRASSGGHGETQYF.

The chain combines TRBV2 with TRBJ2-1, with D hard to call. CDR1 is SNHLY and CDR2 is FYNNEI in the germline V gene. Trimming cost V 3 bases and J 4 bases, with 13 bases left between them. CDR3 length equals 15 residues. DNA of the CDR3: TGTGCCAGCAGTGACCGGGTCCTCTTTTACAATGAGCAGTTCTTC. It codes for CASSDRVLFYNEQFF.

The J gene is TRBJ1-3, the V gene TRBV9; D gene ambiguous. Germline V lookup: CDR1 SGDLS, CDR2 YYNGEE. The V end lost 1 base, the J end lost 2 bases, and 7 bases lay between the germline ends. The CDR3 length is 14 residues. The CDR3 DNA reads as TGTGCCAGCAGCGTATCAGTGACTGGAAACACCATATATTTT. Its protein product is CASSVSVTGNTIYF.

This sequence joins TRBV10-3 and TRBJ1-1; 8 positions agree with TRBD1. J gave up 1 base and V 2 bases, and 9 bases lay outside the gene matches. The CDR3 consists of 17 residues. Looked up from germline, CDR1 is ENHRY and CDR2 is SYGVKD. Written as DNA, the CDR3 is TGTGCCATCAGTGAGGTCGACAGGGGAATAAGGAACACTGAAGCTTTCTTT. It codes for CAISEVDRGIRNTEAFF.

J is TRBJ2-1 and V is TRBV3-1; D is possibly TRBD2 (6 bases). The germline CDR1 and CDR2 sequences are LGHDT and YNNKEL (reference sequence). The CDR3 spans 15 residues. Trimming pared 6 bases from V and 8 bases from J, leaving 20 bases between. The CDR3, as DNA: TGTGCCAGCAGAGGGGAGGTGGGACCAAGCGATGAGCAGTTCTTC. It translates to CASRGEVGPSDEQFF.

The chain has TRBV15 and TRBJ1-2; D is ambiguous. Germline V CDR1 and CDR2: LNHNV, YYDKDF (reference sequence). V was cut by 0 bases and J by 2 bases, with 10 bases left in between. CDR3 length equals 15 residues. CDR3 sequence: CATSRDQRENYGYTF. The CDR3, as DNA: TGTGCCACCAGCAGAGATCAAAGGGAGAACTATGGCTACACCTTC.

This chain uses TRBV12-3 or TRBV12-4 with TRBJ2-7, with D possibly called TRBD1 or TRBD2 (5 bases each). CDR3 length equals 12 residues. The V and J ends lost 6 bases and 6 bases respectively, with 12 bases between them. CDR3 region: CASSNLRGEQYF. The CDR3 DNA reads TGTGCCAGCAGCAACCTGAGGGGCGAGCAGTACTTC.

The chain recombines TRBV27 with TRBJ1-6; possibly TRBD1 for D (5 bases). The germline V gene has CDR1 MNHEY and CDR2 SMNVEV (reference sequence). This CDR3 has 16 residues. Between the trimmed V and J ends, which lost 5 bases and 10 bases, there was a span of 21 bases. The DNA for the CDR3 is TGTGCCAGCAGTCCTAGTCCGGGACGGTATGAATCACCCCTCCACTTT. Translated, it gives CASSPSPGRYESPLHF.

V usage is TRBV6-2 or TRBV6-3 and J usage is TRBJ2-5; tentatively, D is TRBD2 (5 bases). This CDR3 has 12 amino acids. Per the germline V gene, CDR1 is MNHEY and CDR2 is SVGEGT. Between the trimmed V and J ends, which lost 7 bases and 7 bases, there was a span of 13 bases. For the CDR3, the DNA is TGTGCCAGCACCTCGGGGTTATCGACCCAGTACTTC. This sequence encodes CASTSGLSTQYF.

V gene TRBV3-1 combines with J gene TRBJ2-2; either TRBD1 or TRBD2 may supply D (5 bases each). There are 13 residues in the CDR3. Trimming shortened V by 6 bases and J by 6 bases, and 11 bases separated the two germline ends. Germline assignment: CDR1 LGHDT and CDR2 YNNKEL (reference sequence). The CDR3 nucleotides read TGTGCCAGCAGATTCAGAGGGGCCGGGGAGCTGTTTTTT. This encodes CASRFRGAGELFF.

The chain couples TRBV3-1 to TRBJ2-1; D remains ambiguous. CDR1 is LGHDT and CDR2 is YNNKEL in the germline V gene (reference sequence). This CDR3 has 13 amino acids. With 0 bases removed from V and 3 bases from J, the gap between germline ends came to 3 bases. The CDR3 spells CASSQDIYNEQFF. CDR3 in DNA: TGTGCCAGCAGCCAAGACATCTACAATGAGCAGTTCTTC.

This chain uses TRBV5-1 with TRBJ1-1, with TRBD1 matching 7 bases. The CDR3 runs 15 residues. Per the germline V gene, CDR1 is SGHRS and CDR2 is YFSETQ. The junction had 10 bases not matched to a gene; V was cut back by 2 bases and J by 6 bases. CDR3 loop: CASSLQQGSGAEAFF. CDR3 in DNA: TGCGCCAGCAGCTTACAACAGGGGAGCGGGGCTGAAGCTTTCTTT.

The chain uses TRBV5-1 and TRBJ2-3, with 13 nucleotides matching TRBD2. V dropped 0 bases and J dropped 7; count of bases not matched to a gene: 8. The length of the CDR3 is 17 residues. Germline CDR1 SGHRS, CDR2 YFSETQ. CDR3 nucleotides: TGCGCCAGCAGCTTGGCTGAAACTAGCGGGGGGGTCAATACGCAGTATTTT. Residues: CASSLAETSGGVNTQYF. The full variable domain, completed using reference TRBV5-1 and TRBJ2-3, is KAGVTQTPRYLIKTRGQQVTLSCSPISGHRSVSWYQQTPGQGLQFLFEYFSETQRNKGNFPGRFSGRQFSNSRSEMNVSTLELGDSALYLCASSLAETSGGVNTQYFGPGTRLTVL.

The V and J genes are TRBV7-2 and TRBJ1-6; D gene ambiguous. In germline, CDR1 is SGHTA, CDR2 FQGNSA. This CDR3 is 12 amino acids long. Trimming shortened V by 4 bases and J by 7 bases, and 5 bases separated the two germline ends. CDR3 sequence (DNA): TGTGCCAGCAGCTGGATAAATTCACCCCTCCACTTT. Its translation is CASSWINSPLHF.